A selection of T cell receptor beta chains follows, all from one sample in a study of vaccination and CD4 T cells after COVID-19. These receptors have no identified antigens. TCRdb fed the PCR reads into MiXCR, producing one record per CDR3 protein. Counted here are about 17,000 distinct CDR3 sequences, around 30% occurring once; the ten biggest clones make up around 16%. Sequencing was performed on cultured CD4+ T cells from blood. Source of these receptors: a human donor with COVID-19. Both conserved end residues are part of each CDR3. The order of the fields is J gene, V gene, clone size, D gene, CDR3 DNA, CDR3 protein. The D gene is left open where the match is weak. Where a row states a size, it is once, few, many or the class of an expanded clone; other rows omit it.

J gene: TRBJ1-1
V gene: TRBV20-1
clone size: few
D gene: NA
CDR3 DNA: TGCAGTGCTAGGATGGACAAGGCGGCTGAAGCTTTCTTT
CDR3 protein: CSARMDKAAEAFF

J gene: TRBJ1-5
V gene: TRBV11-2
clone size: NA
D gene: NA
CDR3 DNA: TGTGCCAGCAGCCAGGGAAGTTATAGCAATCAGCCCCAGCATTTT
CDR3 protein: CASSQGSYSNQPQHF

J gene: TRBJ1-1
V gene: TRBV7-8
clone size: NA
D gene: NA
CDR3 DNA: TGTGCCAGCAGCTTAGAGGGCGGGGAAGCTTTCTTT
CDR3 protein: CASSLEGGEAFF

J gene: TRBJ2-1
V gene: TRBV6-5
clone size: NA
D gene: NA
CDR3 DNA: TGTGCCAGCAGTTCCACCTTTATTGCTGAGCAGTTCTTC
CDR3 protein: CASSSTFIAEQFF

J gene: TRBJ2-3
V gene: TRBV11-2
clone size: few
D gene: NA
CDR3 DNA: TGTGCCAGCAGCTTAGAAAGGGGGGGAACAGATACGCAGTATTTT
CDR3 protein: CASSLERGGTDTQYF

J gene: TRBJ2-2
V gene: TRBV7-2
clone size: NA
D gene: NA
CDR3 DNA: TGTGCCAGCAGCCCGGGACTGTCTTCCAGGGAGCTGTTTTTT
CDR3 protein: CASSPGLSSRELFF

J gene: TRBJ2-5
V gene: TRBV10-3
clone size: few
D gene: NA
CDR3 DNA: TGTGCCATCAGTGAGTCTGCCGCAGGAGAGACCCAGTACTTC
CDR3 protein: CAISESAAGETQYF

J gene: TRBJ1-2
V gene: TRBV5-8
clone size: NA
D gene: NA
CDR3 DNA: TGTGCCGGCAGCCTGAACTATGGCTACACCTTC
CDR3 protein: CAGSLNYGYTF

J gene: TRBJ1-6
V gene: TRBV6-1
clone size: few
D gene: NA
CDR3 DNA: TGTGCCAGCTCGACTGGGCCCTTTAATTCACCCCTCCACTTT
CDR3 protein: CASSTGPFNSPLHF

J gene: TRBJ2-1
V gene: TRBV6-1
clone size: few
D gene: TRBD1
CDR3 DNA: TGTGCCAGCACCCGGGACAGGAGGGACAATGAGCAGTTCTTC
CDR3 protein: CASTRDRRDNEQFF

J gene: TRBJ1-5
V gene: TRBV2
clone size: few
D gene: TRBD1
CDR3 DNA: TGTGCCAGCAGCCCCCGACCCGGGACAGGGGACTATTATAGCAATCAGCCCCAGCATTTT
CDR3 protein: CASSPRPGTGDYYSNQPQHF

J gene: TRBJ1-1
V gene: TRBV12-3/TRBV12-4
clone size: NA
D gene: NA
CDR3 DNA: TGTGCCAGCAGTTCAGCTGATGGGACTGAAGCTTTCTTT
CDR3 protein: CASSSADGTEAFF

J gene: TRBJ1-1
V gene: TRBV6-1
clone size: few
D gene: NA
CDR3 DNA: TGTGCCAGCAGGTTACCGGGACAGAACACTGAAGCTTTCTTT
CDR3 protein: CASRLPGQNTEAFF

J gene: TRBJ1-5
V gene: TRBV5-5
clone size: NA
D gene: NA
CDR3 DNA: TGTGCCAGCAGCTTGGCTTTCGGGGGCTGGCAGCCCCAGCATTTT
CDR3 protein: CASSLAFGGWQPQHF

J gene: TRBJ2-1
V gene: TRBV7-2
clone size: NA
D gene: NA
CDR3 DNA: TGTGCCAGCAGCCCACACTATTGGGATGAGCAGTTCTTC
CDR3 protein: CASSPHYWDEQFF

J gene: TRBJ2-7
V gene: TRBV4-2
clone size: once
D gene: NA
CDR3 DNA: TGTGCCAGCAGCCAAGATCTCAGGTTCGAGCAGTACTTC
CDR3 protein: CASSQDLRFEQYF

J gene: TRBJ1-2
V gene: TRBV7-8
clone size: NA
D gene: NA
CDR3 DNA: TGTGCCAGCAGCTTGAGACGTAACTATGGCTACACCTTC
CDR3 protein: CASSLRRNYGYTF